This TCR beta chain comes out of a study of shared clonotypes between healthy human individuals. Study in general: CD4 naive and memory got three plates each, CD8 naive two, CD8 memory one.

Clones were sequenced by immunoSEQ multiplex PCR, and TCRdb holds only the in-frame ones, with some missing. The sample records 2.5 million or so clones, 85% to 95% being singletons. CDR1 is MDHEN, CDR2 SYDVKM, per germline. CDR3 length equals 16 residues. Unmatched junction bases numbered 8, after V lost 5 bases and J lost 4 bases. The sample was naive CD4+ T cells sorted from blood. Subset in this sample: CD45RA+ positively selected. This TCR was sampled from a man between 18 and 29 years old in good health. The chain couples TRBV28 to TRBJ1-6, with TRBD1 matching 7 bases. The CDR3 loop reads CASSHRDSPYNSPLHF. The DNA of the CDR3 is TGTGCCAGCAGTCACCGGGACAGCCCTTATAATTCACCCCTCCACTTT.